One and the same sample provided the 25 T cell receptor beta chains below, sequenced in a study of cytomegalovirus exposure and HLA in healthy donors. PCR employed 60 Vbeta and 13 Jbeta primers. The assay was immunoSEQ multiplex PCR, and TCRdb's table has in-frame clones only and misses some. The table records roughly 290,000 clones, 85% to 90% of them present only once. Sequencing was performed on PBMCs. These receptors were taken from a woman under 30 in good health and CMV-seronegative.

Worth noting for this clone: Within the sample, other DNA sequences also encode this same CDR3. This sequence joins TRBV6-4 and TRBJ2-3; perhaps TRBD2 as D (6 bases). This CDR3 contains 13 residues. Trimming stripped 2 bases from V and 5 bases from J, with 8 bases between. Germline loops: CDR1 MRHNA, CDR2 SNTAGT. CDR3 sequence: CASSDRGGDTQYF. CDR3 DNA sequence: TGTGCCAGCAGTGACAGGGGAGGAGATACGCAGTATTTT.

The CDR3 nucleotides are TGTGCCATCACTCCAGACAGGGCGTCAGATACGCAGTATTTT. Encoded protein: CAITPDRASDTQYF. The chain recombines TRBV10-3 with TRBJ2-3; 7 nucleotides line up with TRBD1. Looked up from germline, CDR1 is ENHRY and CDR2 is SYGVKD. The V gene end was trimmed by 7 bases and the J gene end by 4 bases; junction bases not matched to a gene: 8. The CDR3 is made up of 14 amino acids.

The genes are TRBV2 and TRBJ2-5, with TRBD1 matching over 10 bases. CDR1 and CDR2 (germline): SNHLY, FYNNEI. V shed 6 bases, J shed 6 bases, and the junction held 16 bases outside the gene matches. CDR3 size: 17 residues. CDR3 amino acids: CASSIIHPGQGWKTQYF. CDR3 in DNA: TGTGCCAGCAGCATCATTCACCCGGGACAGGGGTGGAAGACCCAGTACTTC.

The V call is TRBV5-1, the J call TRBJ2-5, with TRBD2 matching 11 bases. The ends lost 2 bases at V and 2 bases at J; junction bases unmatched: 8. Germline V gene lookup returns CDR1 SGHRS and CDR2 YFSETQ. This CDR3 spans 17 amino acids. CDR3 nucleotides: TGCGCCAGCAGCTTCAGACTAGCGGGATCTACTCAAGAGACCCAGTACTTC. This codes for CASSFRLAGSTQETQYF.

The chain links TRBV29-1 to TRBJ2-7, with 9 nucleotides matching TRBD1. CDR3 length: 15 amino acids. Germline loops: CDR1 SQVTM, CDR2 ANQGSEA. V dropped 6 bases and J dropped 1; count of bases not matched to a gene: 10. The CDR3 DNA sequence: TGCAGCGTGGCCGGGACAGGGCTACAGTCCTACGAGCAGTACTTC. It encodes CSVAGTGLQSYEQYF.

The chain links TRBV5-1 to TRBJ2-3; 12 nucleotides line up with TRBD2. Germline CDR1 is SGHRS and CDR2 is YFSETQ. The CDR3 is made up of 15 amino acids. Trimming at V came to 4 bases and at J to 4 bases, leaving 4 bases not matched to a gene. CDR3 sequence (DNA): TGCGCCAGCAGCCAAGGACTAGCGGGGCCAGATACGCAGTATTTT. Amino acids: CASSQGLAGPDTQYF. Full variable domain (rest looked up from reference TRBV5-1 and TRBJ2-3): KAGVTQTPRYLIKTRGQQVTLSCSPISGHRSVSWYQQTPGQGLQFLFEYFSETQRNKGNFPGRFSGRQFSNSRSEMNVSTLELGDSALYLCASSQGLAGPDTQYFGPGTRLTVL.

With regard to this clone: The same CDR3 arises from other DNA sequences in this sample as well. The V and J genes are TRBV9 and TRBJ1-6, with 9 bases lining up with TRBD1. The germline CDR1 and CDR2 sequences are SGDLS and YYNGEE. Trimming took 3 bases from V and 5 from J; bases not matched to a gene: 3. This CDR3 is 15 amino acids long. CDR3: CASSAGQGHNSPLHF. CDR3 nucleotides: TGTGCCAGCAGCGCGGGACAGGGACATAATTCACCCCTCCACTTT.

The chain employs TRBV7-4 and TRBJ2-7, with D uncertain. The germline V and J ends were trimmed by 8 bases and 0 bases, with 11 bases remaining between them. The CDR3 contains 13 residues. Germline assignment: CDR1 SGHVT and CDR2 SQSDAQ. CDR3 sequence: CASARGSSYEQYF. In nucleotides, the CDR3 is TGTGCCAGCGCCAGAGGTAGCTCCTACGAGCAGTACTTC.

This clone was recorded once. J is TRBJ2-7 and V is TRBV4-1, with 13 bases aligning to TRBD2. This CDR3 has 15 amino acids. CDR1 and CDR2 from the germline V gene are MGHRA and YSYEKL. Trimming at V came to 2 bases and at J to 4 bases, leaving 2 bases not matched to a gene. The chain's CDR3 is CASSQRTSGGYEQYF. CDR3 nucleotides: TGCGCCAGCAGCCAACGGACTAGCGGGGGTTACGAGCAGTACTTC.

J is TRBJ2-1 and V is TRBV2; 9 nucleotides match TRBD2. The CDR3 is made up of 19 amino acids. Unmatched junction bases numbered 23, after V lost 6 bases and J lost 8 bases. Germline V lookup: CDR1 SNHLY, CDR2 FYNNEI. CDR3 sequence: CASRPFQRGAHLYEDEQFF. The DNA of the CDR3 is TGTGCCAGCAGACCATTTCAGCGGGGGGCCCACTTGTATGAAGATGAGCAGTTCTTC.

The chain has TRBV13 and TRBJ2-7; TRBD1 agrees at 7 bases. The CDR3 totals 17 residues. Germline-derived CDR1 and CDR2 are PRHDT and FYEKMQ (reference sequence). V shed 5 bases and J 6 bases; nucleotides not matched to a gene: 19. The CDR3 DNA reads TGTGCCAGCAGCGGGCTCCGGCGTCAGACAGGGCAGGGCGAGCAGTACTTC. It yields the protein CASSGLRRQTGQGEQYF.

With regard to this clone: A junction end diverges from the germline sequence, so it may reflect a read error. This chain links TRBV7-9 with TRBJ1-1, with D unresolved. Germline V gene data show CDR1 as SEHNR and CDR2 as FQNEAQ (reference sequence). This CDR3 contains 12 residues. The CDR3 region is CSSSLEAGGAFF. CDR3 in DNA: TGTTCCAGCAGCTTAGAGGCAGGTGGCGCTTTCTTT.

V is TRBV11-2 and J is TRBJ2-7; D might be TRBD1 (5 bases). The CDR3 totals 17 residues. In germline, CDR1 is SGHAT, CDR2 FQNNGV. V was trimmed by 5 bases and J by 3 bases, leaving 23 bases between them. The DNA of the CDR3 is TGTGCCAGCAGCCAAGAGCCAGGGCCAGGCGGATACTACGAGCAGTACTTC. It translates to CASSQEPGPGGYYEQYF.

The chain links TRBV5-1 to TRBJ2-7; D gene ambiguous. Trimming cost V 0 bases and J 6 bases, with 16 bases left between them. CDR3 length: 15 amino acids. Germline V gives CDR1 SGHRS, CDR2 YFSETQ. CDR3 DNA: TGCGCCAGCAGCTTGGCCATTAGTAGCAGCGCCGAGCAGTACTTC. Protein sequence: CASSLAISSSAEQYF.

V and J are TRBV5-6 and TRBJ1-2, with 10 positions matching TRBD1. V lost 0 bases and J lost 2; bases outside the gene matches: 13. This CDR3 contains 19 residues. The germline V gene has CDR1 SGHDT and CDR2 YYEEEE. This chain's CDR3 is CASSLEARTGGIINYGYTF. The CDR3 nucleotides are TGTGCCAGCAGCTTGGAAGCCCGGACAGGGGGAATCATCAACTATGGCTACACCTTC.

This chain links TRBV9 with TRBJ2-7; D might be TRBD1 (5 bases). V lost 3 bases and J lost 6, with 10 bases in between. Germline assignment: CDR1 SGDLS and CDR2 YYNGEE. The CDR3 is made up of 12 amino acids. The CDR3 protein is CASSAAQGEQYF. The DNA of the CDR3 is TGTGCCAGCAGCGCGGCCCAGGGCGAGCAGTACTTC. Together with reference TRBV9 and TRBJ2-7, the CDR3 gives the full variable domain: DSGVTQTPKHLITATGQRVTLRCSPRSGDLSVYWYQQSLDQGLQFLIQYYNGEERAKGNILERFSAQQFPDLHSELNLSSLELGDSALYFCASSAAQGEQYFGPGTRLTVT.

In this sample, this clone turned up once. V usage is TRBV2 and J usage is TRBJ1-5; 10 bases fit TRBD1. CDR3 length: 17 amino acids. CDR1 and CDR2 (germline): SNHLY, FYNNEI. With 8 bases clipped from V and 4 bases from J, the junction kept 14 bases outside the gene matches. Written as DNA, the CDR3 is TGTGCCAGCCGAGGCGACAGGGGGCAAGCGGGAAATCAGCCCCAGCATTTT. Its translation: CASRGDRGQAGNQPQHF.

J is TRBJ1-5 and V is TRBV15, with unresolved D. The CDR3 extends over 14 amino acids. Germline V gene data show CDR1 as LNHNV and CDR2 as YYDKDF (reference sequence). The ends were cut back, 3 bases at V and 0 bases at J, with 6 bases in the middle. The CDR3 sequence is CATSRGHSNQPQHF. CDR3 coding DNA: TGTGCCACCAGCAGGGGCCATAGCAATCAGCCCCAGCATTTT.

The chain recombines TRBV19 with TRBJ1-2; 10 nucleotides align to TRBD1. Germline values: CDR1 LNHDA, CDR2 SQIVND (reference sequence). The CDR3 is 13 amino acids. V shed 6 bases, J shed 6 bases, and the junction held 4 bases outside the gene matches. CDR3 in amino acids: CASRTGQGNGYTF. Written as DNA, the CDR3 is TGTGCCAGTAGGACGGGACAGGGGAATGGCTACACCTTC.

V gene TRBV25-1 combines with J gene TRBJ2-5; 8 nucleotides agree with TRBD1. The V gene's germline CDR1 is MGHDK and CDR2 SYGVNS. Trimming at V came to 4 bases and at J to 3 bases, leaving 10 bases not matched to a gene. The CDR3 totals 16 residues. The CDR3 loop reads CASSGIGTGQKETQYF. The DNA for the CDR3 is TGTGCCAGCAGTGGAATTGGGACAGGCCAGAAAGAGACCCAGTACTTC.

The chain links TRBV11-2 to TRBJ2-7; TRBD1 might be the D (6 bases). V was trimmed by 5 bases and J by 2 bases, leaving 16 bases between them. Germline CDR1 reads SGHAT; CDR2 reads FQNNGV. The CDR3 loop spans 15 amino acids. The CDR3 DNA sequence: TGTGCCAGCAGCCGTATACAGGGTAAGGCCTACGAGCAGTACTTC. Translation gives CASSRIQGKAYEQYF.

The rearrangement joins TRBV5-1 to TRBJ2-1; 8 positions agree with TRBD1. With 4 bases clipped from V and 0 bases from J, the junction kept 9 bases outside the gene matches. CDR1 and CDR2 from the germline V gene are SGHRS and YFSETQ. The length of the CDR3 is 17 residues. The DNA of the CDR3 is TGCGCCAGCAGCCACGGACAGGGCCCGAGCTCCTACAATGAGCAGTTCTTC. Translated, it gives CASSHGQGPSSYNEQFF.

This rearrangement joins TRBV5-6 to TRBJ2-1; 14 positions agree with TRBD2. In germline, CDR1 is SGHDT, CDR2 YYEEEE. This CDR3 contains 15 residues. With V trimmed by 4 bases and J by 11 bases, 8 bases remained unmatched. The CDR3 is CASSAGLAGAGQQFF. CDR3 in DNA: TGTGCCAGCAGCGCGGGACTAGCGGGGGCAGGACAGCAGTTCTTC.

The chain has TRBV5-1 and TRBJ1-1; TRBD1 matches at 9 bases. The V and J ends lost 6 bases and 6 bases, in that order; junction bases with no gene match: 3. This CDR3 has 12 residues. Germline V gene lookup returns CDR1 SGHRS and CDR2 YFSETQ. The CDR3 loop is CASKGDRAEAFF. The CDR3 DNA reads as TGCGCCAGCAAGGGGGACAGGGCTGAAGCTTTCTTT.

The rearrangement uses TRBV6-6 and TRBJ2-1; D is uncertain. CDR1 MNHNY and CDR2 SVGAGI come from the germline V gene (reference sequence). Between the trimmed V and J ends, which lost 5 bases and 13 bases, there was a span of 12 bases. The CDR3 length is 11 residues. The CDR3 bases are TGTGCCAGCAGTACCAGACAAGCCCAGTTCTTC. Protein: CASSTRQAQFF.